This T cell receptor beta chain was documented in a study of technical replicates of blood from several donors. This clone was detected many times. V dropped 8 bases and J dropped 3; count of bases not matched to a gene: 2. Germline values: CDR1 MGHDK, CDR2 SYGVNS. This CDR3 spans 13 amino acids. Only in-frame clones appear in the TCRdb table, and some are missing; sequencing was by immunoSEQ multiplex PCR. Found here are roughly 80,000 clones, 85% to 95% of them singletons; the top ten hold approximately 0.4%. V usage is TRBV25-1 and J usage is TRBJ2-7; 12 nucleotides line up with TRBD2. The sequenced sample was T cells isolated from PBMCs. The receptor was isolated from a human donor in good health. The CDR3 sequence is CASGLAGNYEQYF. CDR3 DNA sequence: TGTGCCAGCGGACTAGCGGGAAACTACGAGCAGTACTTC.